This passage covers 9 T cell receptor beta chains from one sample sequenced in a study of cytomegalovirus exposure and HLA in healthy donors. The PCR had 60 Vbeta and 13 Jbeta primers. This table comes from immunoSEQ multiplex PCR, and its TCRdb copy is limited to in-frame clones, with some not included. This table has around 170,000 clones, about 77% appearing once. Input material: PBMCs. The receptors were sampled from a woman younger than 45 in good health and CMV-seropositive.

V usage is TRBV20-1 and J usage is TRBJ2-1; weak D call: TRBD2 (5 bases). The ends were cut back, 5 bases at V and 8 bases at J, with 10 bases in the middle. Germline V gene sequence: CDR1 DFQATT, CDR2 SNEGSKA (reference sequence). The CDR3 is made up of 11 amino acids. The CDR3 DNA reads as TGCAGTGCTGCCCCGAGGGATGAGCAGTTCTTC. As protein: CSAAPRDEQFF.

The rearrangement joins TRBV2 to TRBJ1-6, with 7 bases lining up with TRBD1. There are 14 residues in the CDR3. CDR1 is SNHLY and CDR2 is FYNNEI in the germline V gene. Trimming cost V 6 bases and J 3 bases; bases outside gene matches: 2. CDR3 nucleotides: TGTGCCAGCAGGGGGGACAGCTATAATTCACCCCTCCACTTT. It codes for CASRGDSYNSPLHF.

V usage is TRBV6-4 and J usage is TRBJ2-4; 11 nucleotides line up with TRBD2. V was clipped by 2 bases and J by 6 bases; unmatched bases: 9. The germline CDR1 and CDR2 sequences are MRHNA and SNTAGT. The CDR3 totals 17 residues. The CDR3 spells CASSDLIAGGPGNIQYF. The CDR3 nucleotides read TGTGCCAGCAGTGACCTCATAGCGGGGGGGCCCGGAAACATTCAGTACTTC.

This chain connects TRBV4-1 to TRBJ2-1; D unclear. This CDR3 contains 12 residues. V was shortened by 5 bases and J by 7 bases, with 9 bases between the two germline ends. Germline V gives CDR1 MGHRA, CDR2 YSYEKL. The CDR3 DNA is TGCGCCAGCAGCAGCAGGCGAAATGAGCAGTTCTTC. It specifies CASSSRRNEQFF.

The V and J genes are TRBV28 and TRBJ2-7, with 10 bases that match TRBD1. This CDR3 has 13 residues. V lost 6 bases, J lost 6 bases, and 5 bases stayed unmatched. From germline, CDR1 is MDHEN and CDR2 SYDVKM. CDR3 in DNA: TGTGCCAGCAGCGCCGGGACAGGGGTCGAGCAGTACTTC. This sequence encodes CASSAGTGVEQYF.

This chain joins TRBV19 and TRBJ2-7, with D tentatively TRBD2 (6 bases). V dropped 3 bases and J dropped 2 bases, with 14 bases sitting between them. In germline, CDR1 is LNHDA, CDR2 SQIVND (reference sequence). This CDR3 contains 15 residues. The CDR3 reads CASSIEAGTPYEQYF. The CDR3 nucleotides read TGTGCCAGTAGTATTGAGGCAGGGACTCCCTACGAGCAGTACTTC.

This rearrangement joins TRBV11-3 to TRBJ2-1; maybe TRBD1 (7 bases). Per germline, CDR1 SGHNT and CDR2 YENEEA. V lost 5 bases and J 0 bases, leaving 11 bases between the germline ends. CDR3 size: 15 residues. Here the CDR3 reads CASSQGGSSYNEQFF. The CDR3 DNA follows: TGTGCCAGCAGCCAGGGGGGTAGCTCCTACAATGAGCAGTTCTTC.

The chain employs TRBV7-9 and TRBJ2-2, with TRBD1 matching over 8 bases. V was pared by 5 bases and J by 1 base, with 9 bases of the junction left unmatched. Germline V CDR1 and CDR2: SEHNR, FQNEAQ (reference sequence). This CDR3 is built from 17 residues. CDR3 nucleotides: TGTGCCAGCAGCCATCAACCACAGGGGGTGAACACCGGGGAGCTGTTTTTT. It is translated as CASSHQPQGVNTGELFF. Full variable domain (rest looked up from reference TRBV7-9 and TRBJ2-2): DTGVSQNPRHKITKRGQNVTFRCDPISEHNRLYWYRQTLGQGPEFLTYFQNEAQLEKSRLLSDRFSAERPKGSFSTLEIQRTEQGDSAMYLCASSHQPQGVNTGELFFGEGSRLTVL.

The chain carries TRBV19 and TRBJ1-2; D unresolved. Trimming removed 4 bases at V and 5 bases at J, with 5 bases between. Germline V gives CDR1 LNHDA, CDR2 SQIVND (reference sequence). The CDR3 is 11 amino acids. The CDR3: CASSTGYGYTF. CDR3 bases: TGTGCCAGTAGTACGGGATATGGCTACACCTTC.